A single sample gave rise to the 16 T cell receptor beta chains below, sequenced in a study of shared clonotypes between healthy human individuals. Profiling relied on immunoSEQ multiplex PCR, and the TCRdb table lists in-frame clones only, not all of them. The sample records about 470,000 clones, roughly 80% being singletons. The sequencing sample was made of PBMCs. The source is a woman aged 40-49 years in good health. Some clones in this sample may be carry-over from other donors' samples.

The genes are TRBV19 and TRBJ2-1; 9 nucleotides align to TRBD2. Germline CDR1 is LNHDA and CDR2 is SQIVND (reference sequence). J was trimmed by 2 bases and V by 10 bases; bases with no gene match: 6. This CDR3 spans 14 amino acids. This CDR3 reads CATRREGTYNEQFF. The CDR3, as DNA: TGTGCCACCCGGCGGGAGGGTACCTACAATGAGCAGTTCTTC.

The rearrangement links TRBV18 to TRBJ2-3, with 8 nucleotides matching TRBD2. The CDR3 runs to 17 residues. In germline, CDR1 is KGHSH, CDR2 LQKENI. J lost 6 bases, V lost 3 bases, and 14 bases had no gene match. This CDR3 is CASSPRPTRTSSDTQYF. The CDR3 region has the DNA TGTGCCAGCTCACCGAGGCCTACTCGGACTAGCTCGGATACGCAGTATTTT.

This rearrangement joins TRBV7-3 to TRBJ2-7, with TRBD1 matching over 7 bases. V shed 5 bases and J 6 bases; nucleotides not matched to a gene: 13. The CDR3 covers 15 residues. Germline CDR1 SGHTA, CDR2 FQGTGA. The CDR3 reads CASSPMGRAGGEQYF. The DNA for the CDR3 is TGTGCCAGCAGCCCCATGGGCAGGGCAGGGGGCGAGCAGTACTTC.

A single count supports this clone. The chain recombines TRBV28 with TRBJ1-5, with D possibly TRBD1 on 5 matching bases. Looked up from germline, CDR1 is MDHEN and CDR2 is SYDVKM. Trimming cost V 3 bases and J 6 bases, with 21 bases left between them. The CDR3 loop spans 17 amino acids. This CDR3 is CASSLVGFRDPGQPQHF. The CDR3 region has the DNA TGTGCCAGCAGTTTGGTGGGCTTCAGGGACCCCGGTCAGCCCCAGCATTTT.

The chain uses TRBV30 and TRBJ1-4; 7 bases map to TRBD1. The CDR3 is 14 amino acids. Germline V gene data show CDR1 as GTSNPN and CDR2 as SVGIG (reference sequence). V lost 3 bases and J lost 8; bases outside the gene matches: 9. For the CDR3, the DNA is TGTGCCTGGAGAGACAGGGTTGGGCGCGAAAAACTGTTTTTT. It encodes CAWRDRVGREKLFF.

The J gene is TRBJ1-3, the V gene TRBV5-4, with TRBD1 matching 8 bases. The CDR3 is 14 residues long. With 3 bases clipped from V and 4 bases from J, the junction kept 3 bases outside the gene matches. Germline CDR1 and CDR2: SGHNT and YYREEE (reference sequence). CDR3: CASSSRQGGNTIYF. The CDR3 DNA is TGTGCCAGCAGCTCCCGACAGGGGGGAAACACCATATATTTT.

V is TRBV4-1 and J is TRBJ2-7, with 11 bases fitting TRBD1. Germline V gene sequence: CDR1 MGHRA, CDR2 YSYEKL. The trim removed 4 bases at V and 1 base at J, leaving 3 bases unmatched. CDR3 size: 15 residues. The CDR3 region has the DNA TGCGCCAGCAGCCCGGGACAGGGGGTATCCTACGAGCAGTACTTC. It codes for CASSPGQGVSYEQYF.

Notes on this clone: Just one base apart from a much larger clone, this may be a read error. The chain links TRBV6-6 to TRBJ2-3; D possibly corresponds to TRBD1 (6 bases). This CDR3 contains 14 residues. From germline, CDR1 is MNHNY and CDR2 SVGAGI (reference sequence). V was cut by 6 bases and J by 8 bases, with 18 bases left in between. The CDR3 region is CASRNSGEWGTQYF. The CDR3 bases are TGTGCCAGCAGAAATTCAGGGGAATGGGGTACGCAGTATTTT.

The V and J genes are TRBV6-5 and TRBJ2-2, with TRBD1 as a possible D gene (6 bases). The V end lost 4 bases, the J end lost 0 bases, and 12 bases lay between the germline ends. The CDR3 consists of 16 residues. Germline V lookup: CDR1 MNHEY, CDR2 SVGAGI. CDR3 sequence (DNA): TGTGCCAGCAGTTCTGCAGGACAGACGAACACCGGGGAGCTGTTTTTT. Its translation: CASSSAGQTNTGELFF.

This clone was recorded a few times. This sequence joins TRBV30 and TRBJ1-4, with TRBD1 matching 8 bases. Trimming took 7 bases from V and 7 from J; bases not matched to a gene: 8. This CDR3 is 13 amino acids long. The germline V gene has CDR1 GTSNPN and CDR2 SVGIG (reference sequence). For the CDR3, the DNA is TGTGCCTTGACAGGGGTGGATGGTGAAAAACTGTTTTTT. It yields the protein CALTGVDGEKLFF.

Concerning this clone itself: A much larger clone differs from this one at a single base, so this may be a read error. V and J are TRBV29-1 and TRBJ2-1; 8 bases are shared with TRBD2. This CDR3 spans 13 amino acids. V trimming: 6 bases; J trimming: 9 bases; junction bases outside the gene matches: 10. CDR1 and CDR2 (germline): SQVTM, ANQGSEA. The CDR3 region has the DNA TGCAGCGTCGTTGCGTCTCGGGAGGGTGAGCAGTTCTTC. Protein sequence: CSVVASREGEQFF.

The chain has TRBV28 and TRBJ2-1, with a tentative D call TRBD1 (5 bases). V dropped 6 bases and J dropped 10 bases, with 13 bases sitting between them. Germline V gene data show CDR1 as MDHEN and CDR2 as SYDVKM. The CDR3 is 12 residues long. As DNA, the CDR3 is TGTGCCAGCAGATCCGACAGTGGGGAGCAGTTCTTC. Encoded protein: CASRSDSGEQFF.

V and J are TRBV20-1 and TRBJ1-2; weak D call: TRBD1 (5 bases). Trimming took off 7 bases at V and 5 bases at J, with 11 bases between the two ends. The CDR3 extends over 11 amino acids. Germline assignment: CDR1 DFQATT and CDR2 SNEGSKA (reference sequence). DNA of the CDR3: TGCAGTGGGGACGGAGAATATGGCTACACCTTC. Translation: CSGDGEYGYTF.

The chain employs TRBV29-1 and TRBJ2-7; D unclear. This CDR3 has 12 amino acids. Germline V lookup: CDR1 SQVTM, CDR2 ANQGSEA. V was clipped by 4 bases and J by 0 bases, with 7 bases between them. The CDR3: CSVAGTSYEQYF. The CDR3 DNA follows: TGCAGCGTTGCCGGAACCTCCTACGAGCAGTACTTC.

To note about this clone: The junction differs from germline at one of its ends, possibly a read error. The V gene is TRBV5-8, the J gene TRBJ1-1; 7 bases align to TRBD1. There are 16 residues in the CDR3. The germline CDR1 and CDR2 sequences are SGHTS and YDEGEE. CDR3 coding DNA: TGTGCCAGCAGGTTGGGGCCGGGACAGCAGAACACTGAAGCTTTCTTT. Translating it yields CASRLGPGQQNTEAFF.

J is TRBJ1-3 and V is TRBV2; D is uncertain. Germline assignment: CDR1 SNHLY and CDR2 FYNNEI. The CDR3 runs to 15 residues. V was shortened by 6 bases and J by 2 bases, with 14 bases between the two germline ends. CDR3 residues: CASRGSGVAGNTIYF. Written as DNA, the CDR3 is TGTGCCAGCAGAGGGAGCGGGGTAGCTGGAAACACCATATATTTT.